The clone carrying this T cell receptor (beta chain) was detected only once. The source of the sample is a study of blood T cell repertoires in COVID-19. Looking at the study overall: Acute and convalescent COVID-19 specimens originated in the United States, Italy and Spain. The analysed material was cDNA or gDNA that came from T cells, B-cell-depleted T cells, or PBMCs.

Per the original data handling: Reference gene primer amplification gave nucleated cell count estimates. The protocol was immunoSEQ multiplex PCR, while the TCRdb copy is restricted to in-frame clones and leaves out a portion. V and J calls and clone size follow that table, whereas D and trimming were derived from the DNA. The sample records around 370,000 clones, almost 90% being singletons. Germline V gives CDR1 SGHVS, CDR2 FQNEAQ. V was pared by 5 bases and J by 2 bases, with 19 bases between. The CDR3 is 17 residues long. The receptor was isolated from a man younger than 35 with active or convalescent COVID-19. Sequences were obtained from peripheral blood. The gene calls are TRBV7-8 and TRBJ2-1, with TRBD2 as a possible D gene (6 bases). CDR3 region: CASSRDSVAVAYNEQFF. The CDR3 region has the DNA TGTGCCAGCAGCCGAGATTCGGTAGCGGTCGCCTACAATGAGCAGTTCTTC.